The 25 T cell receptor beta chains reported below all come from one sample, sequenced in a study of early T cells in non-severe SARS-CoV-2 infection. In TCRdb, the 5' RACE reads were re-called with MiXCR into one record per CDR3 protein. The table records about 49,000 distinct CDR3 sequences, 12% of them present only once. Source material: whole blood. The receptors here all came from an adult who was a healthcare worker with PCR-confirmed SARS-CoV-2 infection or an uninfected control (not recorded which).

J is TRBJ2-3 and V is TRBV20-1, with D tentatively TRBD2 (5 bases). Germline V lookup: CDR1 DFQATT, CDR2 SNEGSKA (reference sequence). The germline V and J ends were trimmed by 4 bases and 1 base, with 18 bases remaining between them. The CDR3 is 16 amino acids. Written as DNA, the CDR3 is TGCAGTGCTAAGGGATTACCACGGGGTGGCACAGATACGCAGTATTTT. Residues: CSAKGLPRGGTDTQYF.

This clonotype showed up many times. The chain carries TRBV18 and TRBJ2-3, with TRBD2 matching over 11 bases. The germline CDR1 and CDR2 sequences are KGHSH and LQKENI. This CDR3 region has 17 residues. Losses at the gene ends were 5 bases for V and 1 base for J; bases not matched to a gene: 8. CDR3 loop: CASSSRTGLAGTDTQYF. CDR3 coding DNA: TGTGCCAGCTCATCAAGGACGGGACTAGCGGGCACAGATACGCAGTATTTT.

The CDR3 region has the DNA TGCAGCGTTTGCACAGGGGCCTCACGGACCCAGTACTTC. It encodes CSVCTGASRTQYF. The chain carries TRBV29-1 and TRBJ2-5, with 7 positions matching TRBD1. The ends lost 5 bases at V and 7 bases at J; junction bases unmatched: 10. This CDR3 is 13 amino acids long. From germline, CDR1 is SQVTM and CDR2 ANQGSEA.

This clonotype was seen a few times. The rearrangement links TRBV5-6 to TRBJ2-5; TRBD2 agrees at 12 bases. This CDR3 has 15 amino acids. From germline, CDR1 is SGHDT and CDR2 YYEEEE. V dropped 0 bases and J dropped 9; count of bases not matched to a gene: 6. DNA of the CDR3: TGTGCCAGCAGCTTGGGTCGACTAGCGGGAGTGGCCCAGTACTTC. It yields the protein CASSLGRLAGVAQYF.

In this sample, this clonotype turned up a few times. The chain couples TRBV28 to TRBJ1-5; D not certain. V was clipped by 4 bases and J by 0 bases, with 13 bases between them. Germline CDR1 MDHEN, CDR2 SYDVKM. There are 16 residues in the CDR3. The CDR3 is CASSYWMGNSNQPQHF. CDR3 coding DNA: TGTGCCAGCAGTTATTGGATGGGAAATAGCAATCAGCCCCAGCATTTT.

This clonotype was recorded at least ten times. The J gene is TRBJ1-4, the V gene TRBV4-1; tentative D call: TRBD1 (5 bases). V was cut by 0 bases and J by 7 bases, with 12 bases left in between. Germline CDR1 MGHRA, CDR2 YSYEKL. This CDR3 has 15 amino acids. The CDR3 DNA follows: TGCGCCAGCAGCCAAGAGGGACTGCGCGGTGAAAAACTGTTTTTT. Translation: CASSQEGLRGEKLFF.

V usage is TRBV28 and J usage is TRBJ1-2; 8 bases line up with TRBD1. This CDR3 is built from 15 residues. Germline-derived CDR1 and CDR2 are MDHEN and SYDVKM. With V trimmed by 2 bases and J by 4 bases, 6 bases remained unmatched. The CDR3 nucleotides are TGTGCCAGCAGTTTAGCCCATCAGGGGGCCTATGGCTACACCTTC. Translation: CASSLAHQGAYGYTF.

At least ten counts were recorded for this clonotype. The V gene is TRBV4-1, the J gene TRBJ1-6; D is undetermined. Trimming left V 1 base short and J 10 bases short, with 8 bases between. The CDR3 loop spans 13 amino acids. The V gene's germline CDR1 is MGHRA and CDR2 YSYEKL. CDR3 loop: CASSQVIGSPLHF. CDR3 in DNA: TGCGCCAGCAGCCAAGTGATCGGGTCACCCCTCCACTTT.

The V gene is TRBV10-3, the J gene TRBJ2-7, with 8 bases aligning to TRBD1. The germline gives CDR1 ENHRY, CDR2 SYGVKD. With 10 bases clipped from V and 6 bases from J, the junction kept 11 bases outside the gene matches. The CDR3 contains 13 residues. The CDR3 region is CATGQGISFEQYF. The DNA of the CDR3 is TGTGCCACTGGACAGGGTATCTCGTTCGAGCAGTACTTC.

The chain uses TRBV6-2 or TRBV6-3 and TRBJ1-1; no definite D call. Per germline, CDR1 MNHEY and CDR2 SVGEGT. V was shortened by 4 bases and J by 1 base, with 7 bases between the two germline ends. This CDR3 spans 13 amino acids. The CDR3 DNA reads TGTGCCAGCAGTTGGGTCGGGAACACTGAAGCTTTCTTT. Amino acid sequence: CASSWVGNTEAFF.

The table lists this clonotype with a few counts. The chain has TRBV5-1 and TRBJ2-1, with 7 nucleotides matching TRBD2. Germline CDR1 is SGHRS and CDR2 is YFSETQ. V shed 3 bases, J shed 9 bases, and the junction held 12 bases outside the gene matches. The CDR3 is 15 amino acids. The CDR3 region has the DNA TGCGCCAGCAGCTCCAATGAGGCGGGAGCAAGTGAGCAGTTCTTC. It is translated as CASSSNEAGASEQFF.

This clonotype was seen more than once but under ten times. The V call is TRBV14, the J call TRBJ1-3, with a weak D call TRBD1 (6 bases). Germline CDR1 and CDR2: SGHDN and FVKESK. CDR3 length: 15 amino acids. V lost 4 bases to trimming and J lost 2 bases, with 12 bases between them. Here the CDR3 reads CASSPSRGTGNTIYF. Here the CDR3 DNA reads TGTGCCAGCAGCCCCTCGAGGGGGACTGGAAACACCATATATTTT.

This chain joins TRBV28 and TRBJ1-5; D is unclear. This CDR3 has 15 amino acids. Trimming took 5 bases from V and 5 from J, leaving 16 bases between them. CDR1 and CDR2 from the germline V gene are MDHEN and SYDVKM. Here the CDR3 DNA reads TGTGCCAGCAGTACTCAAGCCTGGGGTGATCAGCCCCAGCATTTT. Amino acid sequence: CASSTQAWGDQPQHF. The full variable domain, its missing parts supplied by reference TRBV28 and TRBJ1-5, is DVKVTQSSRYLVKRTGEKVFLECVQDMDHENMFWYRQDPGLGLRLIYFSYDVKMKEKGDIPEGYSVSREKKERFSLILESASTNQTSMYLCASSTQAWGDQPQHFGDGTRLSIL.

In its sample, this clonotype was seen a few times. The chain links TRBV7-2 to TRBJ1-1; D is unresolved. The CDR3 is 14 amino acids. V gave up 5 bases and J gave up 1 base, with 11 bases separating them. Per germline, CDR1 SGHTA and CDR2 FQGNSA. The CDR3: CASSPNGPNTEAFF. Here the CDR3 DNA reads TGTGCCAGCAGCCCCAATGGCCCGAACACTGAAGCTTTCTTT.

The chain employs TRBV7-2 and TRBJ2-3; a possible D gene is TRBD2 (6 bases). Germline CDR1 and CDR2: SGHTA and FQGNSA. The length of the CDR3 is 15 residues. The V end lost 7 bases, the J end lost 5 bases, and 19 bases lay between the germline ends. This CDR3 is CASTSNTGVEDTQYF. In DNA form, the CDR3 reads TGTGCCAGCACCTCGAACACGGGAGTGGAAGATACGCAGTATTTT.

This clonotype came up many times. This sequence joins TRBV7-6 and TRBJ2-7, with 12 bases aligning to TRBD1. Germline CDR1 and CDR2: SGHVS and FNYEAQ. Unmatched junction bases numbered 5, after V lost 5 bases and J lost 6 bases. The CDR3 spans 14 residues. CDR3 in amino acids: CASSKGQGAVEQYF. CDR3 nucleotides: TGTGCCAGCAGCAAGGGACAGGGGGCGGTCGAGCAGTACTTC.

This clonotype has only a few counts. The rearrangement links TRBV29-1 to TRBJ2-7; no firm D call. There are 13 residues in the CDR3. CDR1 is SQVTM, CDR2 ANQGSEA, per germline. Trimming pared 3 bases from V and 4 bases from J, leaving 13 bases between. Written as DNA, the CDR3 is TGCAGCGTTGAGGGGAACGGTCGGTACGAGCAGTACTTC. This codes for CSVEGNGRYEQYF.

CDR3 coding DNA: TGTGGAGCGAGGGGGGATGGCTACACCTTC. It encodes CGARGDGYTF. V gene TRBV28 combines with J gene TRBJ1-2, with TRBD1 as a possible D gene (6 bases). This CDR3 has 10 amino acids. In germline, CDR1 is MDHEN, CDR2 SYDVKM.

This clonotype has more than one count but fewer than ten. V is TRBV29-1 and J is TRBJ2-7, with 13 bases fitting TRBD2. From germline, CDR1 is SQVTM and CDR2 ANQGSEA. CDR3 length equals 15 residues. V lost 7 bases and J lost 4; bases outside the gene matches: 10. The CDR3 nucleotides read TGCAGCGCCGGGAAGAGACTAGCGGGGGGATACGAGCAGTACTTC. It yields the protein CSAGKRLAGGYEQYF.

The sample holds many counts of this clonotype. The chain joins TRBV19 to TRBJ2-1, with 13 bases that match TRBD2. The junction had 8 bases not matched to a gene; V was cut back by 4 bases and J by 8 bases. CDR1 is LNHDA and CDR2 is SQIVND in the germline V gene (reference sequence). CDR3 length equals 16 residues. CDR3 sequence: CASSKGLAGPKDEQFF. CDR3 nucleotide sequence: TGTGCCAGTAGTAAGGGACTAGCGGGACCCAAGGATGAGCAGTTCTTC.

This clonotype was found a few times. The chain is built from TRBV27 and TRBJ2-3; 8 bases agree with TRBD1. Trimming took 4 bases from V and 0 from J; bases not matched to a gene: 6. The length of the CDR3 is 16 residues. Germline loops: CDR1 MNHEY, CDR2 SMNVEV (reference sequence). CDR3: CASSSIQGASTDTQYF. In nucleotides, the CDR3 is TGTGCCAGCAGTTCCATCCAGGGGGCTAGCACAGATACGCAGTATTTT.

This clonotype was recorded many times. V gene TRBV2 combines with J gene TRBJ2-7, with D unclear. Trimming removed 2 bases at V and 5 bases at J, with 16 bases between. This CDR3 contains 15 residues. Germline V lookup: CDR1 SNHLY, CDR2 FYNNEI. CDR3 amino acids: CASSELKGPINEQYF. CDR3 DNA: TGTGCCAGCAGTGAACTGAAAGGTCCGATCAACGAGCAGTACTTC.

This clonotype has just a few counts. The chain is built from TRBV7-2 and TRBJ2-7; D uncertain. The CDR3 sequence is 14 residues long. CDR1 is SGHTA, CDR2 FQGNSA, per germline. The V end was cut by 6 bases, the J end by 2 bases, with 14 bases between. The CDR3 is CASRFSLGAYEQYF. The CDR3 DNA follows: TGTGCCAGCAGGTTTAGTCTAGGTGCCTACGAGCAGTACTTC.

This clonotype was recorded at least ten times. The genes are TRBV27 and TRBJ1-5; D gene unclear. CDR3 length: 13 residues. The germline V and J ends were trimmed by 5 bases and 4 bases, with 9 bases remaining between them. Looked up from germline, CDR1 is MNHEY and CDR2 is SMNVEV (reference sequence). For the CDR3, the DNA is TGTGCCAGCAGTCATCTCTTAAATCAGCCCCAGCATTTT. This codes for CASSHLLNQPQHF.

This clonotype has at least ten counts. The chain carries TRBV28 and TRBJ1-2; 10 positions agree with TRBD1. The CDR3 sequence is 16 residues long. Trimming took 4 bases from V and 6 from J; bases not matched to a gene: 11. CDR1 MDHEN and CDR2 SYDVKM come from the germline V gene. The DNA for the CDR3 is TGTGCCAGCAGTTACAGGGACAGGGGTTGGTCGGATGGCTACACCTTC. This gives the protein CASSYRDRGWSDGYTF.